The entry below gives a single T cell receptor beta chain sequence along with its context. Its cognate antigen is unknown. V was cut by 1 base and J by 2 bases, with 12 bases left in between. The CDR3 has 16 amino acids. The germline V gene has CDR1 LGHNA and CDR2 YNFKEQ. Sequencing was performed with immunoSEQ multiplex PCR; in TCRdb, only in-frame clones are kept and a portion is missing. The repertoire holds approximately 150,000 clones, approximately 90% seen once, with 2.5% to 3% in the top ten. This sample was taken from a study of T cell responses to AZD1222 COVID-19 vaccine. Study-wide points: CD4 TCRs covered the whole spike, strongest at regions 160-218 and 743-854. The donors showed a predominance of white British ancestry and of females, with possible underestimation of clonal diversity. In the spike-specific TCR repertoire, nearly half reportedly target unmutated variant regions.

This chain uses TRBV4-2 with TRBJ2-1, with no clear D. The clonotype was recovered from an adult in good health. The sequencing here drew on peripheral blood, taken on day 0 of AZD1222 vaccination. The CDR3 loop is CASSQGSGLPYNEQFF. CDR3 bases: TGTGCCAGCAGCCAAGGAAGTGGGCTGCCCTACAATGAGCAGTTCTTC.